This T cell receptor (beta chain) was identified in a study of OX40 agonist ivuxolimab in advanced cancers. Turning to the study itself: Administration of intravenous ivuxolimab to patients occurred every 2 weeks at 0.01 to 10 mg/kg.

Sequencing was performed with immunoSEQ multiplex PCR; in TCRdb, only in-frame clones are kept and a portion is missing. The sample gives about 60,000 clones, about 89% of which show up once; less than 1.1% is in the top ten. As regards this clone: The antigen remains undetermined.

Whole-study findings and limits: In a subset of nonresponders, normalized T-cell clonal expansion was also low.

Germline-derived CDR1 and CDR2 are MDHEN and SYDVKM. V was pared by 4 bases and J by 4 bases, with 10 bases between. The CDR3 spans 13 residues. The clonotype originates from an adult with an advanced solid tumor such as melanoma, head and neck, liver or kidney cancer. The material sequenced was CD4+ or CD8+ T cells sorted from blood, taken in a trial of the OX40 agonist ivuxolimab. The V and J genes are TRBV28 and TRBJ2-5; possible D gene TRBD2, 5 bases. CDR3 bases: TGTGCCAGCAGTTCCGGACTTAGAGAGACCCAGTACTTC. It is translated as CASSSGLRETQYF.